This T cell receptor beta chain was obtained from a study of T cells in localized non-small cell lung cancer. Using immunoSEQ multiplex PCR, the repertoire was profiled, and TCRdb retains in-frame clones only, with some absent. Among around 40,000 clones, approximately 86% were seen once, and the ten largest hold approximately 6.4%. Regarding this clone: Antigen: not known.

The study, taken as a whole, reports: Increased T cell density in blood showed an association with longer overall survival. Multi-region tumor sequencing was not done, so intratumor heterogeneity could not be excluded.

Sequencing was performed on peripheral blood, taken before any cancer treatment. The sequence was collected from a man aged 40-75 years with stage I lung adenocarcinoma.

The CDR3 sequence: CAISEWTSGAPDTQYF. The CDR3 nucleotides read TGTGCCATCAGTGAGTGGACTAGCGGAGCCCCAGATACGCAGTATTTT. V is TRBV10-3 and J is TRBJ2-3; 10 nucleotides agree with TRBD2. The CDR3 is 16 amino acids. In germline, CDR1 is ENHRY, CDR2 SYGVKD. With V trimmed by 1 base and J by 4 bases, 5 bases remained unmatched.